A single TCR beta chain is shown here with its context. Its antigen is still unknown. The data were taken from a study of yellow fever vaccine responses in identical twins. One entry per CDR3 protein, called by TCRdb with MiXCR from the RT-PCR reads. The sample lists approximately 10,000 distinct CDR3 sequences, over 75% occurring once. Study findings and constraints: In identical twins, vaccine T cell responses appeared partly shared and partly individual.

Germline V gene lookup returns CDR1 SNHLY and CDR2 FYNNEI. Trimming shortened V by 9 bases and J by 6 bases, and 12 bases separated the two germline ends. This CDR3 region has 12 residues. The source material was T cells from blood (PBMCs), unsorted or a sorted subset (not recorded which), sampled before or after yellow fever vaccination (not recorded which). The rearrangement uses TRBV2 and TRBJ2-1; D uncertain. The TCR comes from a woman in her late teens or twenties who received the yellow fever vaccine. The CDR3 loop is CASDSGSNEQFF. The CDR3, as DNA: TGTGCCAGTGACTCAGGTTCCAATGAGCAGTTCTTC. Together with reference TRBV2 and TRBJ2-1, the CDR3 gives the full variable domain: EPEVTQTPSHQVTQMGQEVILRCVPISNHLYFYWYRQILGQKVEFLVSFYNNEISEKSEIFDDQFSVERPDGSNFTLKIRSTKLEDSAMYFCASDSGSNEQFFGPGTRLTVL.